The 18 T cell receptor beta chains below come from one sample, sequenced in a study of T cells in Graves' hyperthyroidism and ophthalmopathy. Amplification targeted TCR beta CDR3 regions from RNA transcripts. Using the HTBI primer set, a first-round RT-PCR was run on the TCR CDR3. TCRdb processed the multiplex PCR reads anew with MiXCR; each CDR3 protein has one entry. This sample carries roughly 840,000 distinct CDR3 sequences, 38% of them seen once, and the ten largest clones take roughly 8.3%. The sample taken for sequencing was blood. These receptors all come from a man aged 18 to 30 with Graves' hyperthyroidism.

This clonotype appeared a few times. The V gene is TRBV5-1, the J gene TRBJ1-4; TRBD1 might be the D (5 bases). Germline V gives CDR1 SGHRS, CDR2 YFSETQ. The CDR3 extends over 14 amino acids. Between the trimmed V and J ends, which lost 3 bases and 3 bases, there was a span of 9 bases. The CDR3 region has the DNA TGCGCCAGCAGCTCCGGGGCTTCTAATGAAAAACTGTTTTTT. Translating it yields CASSSGASNEKLFF. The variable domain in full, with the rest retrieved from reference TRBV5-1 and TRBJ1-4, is KAGVTQTPRYLIKTRGQQVTLSCSPISGHRSVSWYQQTPGQGLQFLFEYFSETQRNKGNFPGRFSGRQFSNSRSEMNVSTLELGDSALYLCASSSGASNEKLFFGSGTQLSVL.

CDR3 DNA sequence: TGTGCCAGCACATCTTTGTCCGGGACAGCCTACGAGCAGTACTTC. Amino acid sequence: CASTSLSGTAYEQYF. The chain employs TRBV2 and TRBJ2-7; 7 bases match TRBD1. This CDR3 comprises 15 residues. V trimming: 7 bases; J trimming: 2 bases; junction bases outside the gene matches: 11. The germline V gene encodes CDR1 SNHLY and CDR2 FYNNEI.

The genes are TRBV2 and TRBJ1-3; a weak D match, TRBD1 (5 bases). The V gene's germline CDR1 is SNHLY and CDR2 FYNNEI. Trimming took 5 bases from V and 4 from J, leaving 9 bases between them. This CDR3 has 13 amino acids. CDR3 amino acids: CASSNRFGNTIYF. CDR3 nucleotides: TGTGCCAGCAGTAACAGGTTCGGAAACACCATATATTTT.

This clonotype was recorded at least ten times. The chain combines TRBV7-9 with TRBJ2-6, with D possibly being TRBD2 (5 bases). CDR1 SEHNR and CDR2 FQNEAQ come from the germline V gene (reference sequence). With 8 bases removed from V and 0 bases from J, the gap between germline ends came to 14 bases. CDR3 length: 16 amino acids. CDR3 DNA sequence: TGTGCCAGCCAGCAAGGGCGGGTCTCTGGGGCCAACGTCCTGACTTTC. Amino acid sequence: CASQQGRVSGANVLTF.

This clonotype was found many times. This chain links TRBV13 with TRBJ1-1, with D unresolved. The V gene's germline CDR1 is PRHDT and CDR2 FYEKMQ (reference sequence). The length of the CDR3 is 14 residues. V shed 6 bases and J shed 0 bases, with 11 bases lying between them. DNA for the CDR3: TGTGCCAGCAGGGTGGGGATAATGAACACTGAAGCTTTCTTT. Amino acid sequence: CASRVGIMNTEAFF.

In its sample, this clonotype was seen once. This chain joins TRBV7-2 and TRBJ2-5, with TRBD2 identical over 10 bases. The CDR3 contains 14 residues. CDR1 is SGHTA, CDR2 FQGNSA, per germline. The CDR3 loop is CARGLAGVQETQYF. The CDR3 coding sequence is TGTGCTAGAGGCCTAGCGGGGGTTCAAGAGACCCAGTACTTC.

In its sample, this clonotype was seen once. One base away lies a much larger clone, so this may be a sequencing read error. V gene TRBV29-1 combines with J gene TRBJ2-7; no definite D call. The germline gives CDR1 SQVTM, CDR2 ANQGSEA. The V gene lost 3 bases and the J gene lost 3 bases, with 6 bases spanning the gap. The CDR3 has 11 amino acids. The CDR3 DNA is TGCAGCGTTGATATCGGCTACGAGCAGTACTTC. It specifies CSVDIGYEQYF.

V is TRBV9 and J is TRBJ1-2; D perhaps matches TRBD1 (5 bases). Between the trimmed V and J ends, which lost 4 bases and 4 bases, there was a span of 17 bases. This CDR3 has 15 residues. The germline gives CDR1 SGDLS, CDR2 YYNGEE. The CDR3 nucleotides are TGTGCCAGCAGCCATCCCGGGGACCCAACCTATGGCTACACCTTC. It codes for CASSHPGDPTYGYTF.

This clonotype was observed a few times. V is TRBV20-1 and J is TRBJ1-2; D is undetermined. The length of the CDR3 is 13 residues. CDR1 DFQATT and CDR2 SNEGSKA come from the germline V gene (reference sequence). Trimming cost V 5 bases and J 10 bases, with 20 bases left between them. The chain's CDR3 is CSAPPSIPGAYTF. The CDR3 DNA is TGCAGTGCTCCACCCTCAATCCCGGGAGCCTACACCTTC.

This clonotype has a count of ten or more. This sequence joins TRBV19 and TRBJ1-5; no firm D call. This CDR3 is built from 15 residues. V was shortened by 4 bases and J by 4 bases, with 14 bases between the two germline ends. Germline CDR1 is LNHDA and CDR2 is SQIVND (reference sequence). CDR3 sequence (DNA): TGTGCCAGTAGTACTTCAGTGGCGACGAATCAGCCCCAGCATTTT. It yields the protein CASSTSVATNQPQHF.

The DNA of the CDR3 is TGTGCCACCGCAGGTGGAGCCCCCAAGGATACGCAGTATTTT. The encoded protein is CATAGGAPKDTQYF. This rearrangement joins TRBV25-1 to TRBJ2-3; D is undetermined. Looked up from germline, CDR1 is MGHDK and CDR2 is SYGVNS. The CDR3 length is 14 residues. V shed 10 bases and J shed 6 bases, with 20 bases lying between them.

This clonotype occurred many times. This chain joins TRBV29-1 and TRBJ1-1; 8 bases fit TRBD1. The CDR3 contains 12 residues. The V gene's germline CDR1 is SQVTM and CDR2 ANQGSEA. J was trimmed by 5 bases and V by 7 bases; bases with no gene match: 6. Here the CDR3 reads CSAEGDRTEAFF. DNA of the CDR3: TGCAGCGCGGAAGGGGACAGGACTGAAGCTTTCTTT.

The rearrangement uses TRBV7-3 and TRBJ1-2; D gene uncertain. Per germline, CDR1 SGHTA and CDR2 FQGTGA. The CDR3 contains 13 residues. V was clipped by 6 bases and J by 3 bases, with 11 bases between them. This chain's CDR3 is CASSHDSYYGYTF. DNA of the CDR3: TGTGCCAGCAGTCACGACTCTTACTATGGCTACACCTTC.

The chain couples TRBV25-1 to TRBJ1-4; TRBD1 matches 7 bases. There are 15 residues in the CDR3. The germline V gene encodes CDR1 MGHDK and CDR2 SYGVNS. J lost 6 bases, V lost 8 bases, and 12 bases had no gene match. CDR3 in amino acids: CASSLRQGIDEKLFF. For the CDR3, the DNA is TGTGCCAGCTCACTCCGACAGGGAATAGATGAAAAACTGTTTTTT.

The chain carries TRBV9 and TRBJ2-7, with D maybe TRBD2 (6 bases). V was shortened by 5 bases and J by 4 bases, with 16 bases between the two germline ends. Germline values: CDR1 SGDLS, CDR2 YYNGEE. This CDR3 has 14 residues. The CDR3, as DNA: TGTGCCAGCAGTTTTCTAGCGAACGATTACGAGCAGTACTTC. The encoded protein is CASSFLANDYEQYF.

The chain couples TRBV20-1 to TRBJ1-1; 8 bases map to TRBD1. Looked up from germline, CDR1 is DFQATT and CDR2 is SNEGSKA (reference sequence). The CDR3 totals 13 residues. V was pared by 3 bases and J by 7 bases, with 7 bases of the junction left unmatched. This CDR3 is CSARVAGQVEAFF. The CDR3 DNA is TGCAGTGCTAGGGTAGCGGGACAGGTTGAAGCTTTCTTT.

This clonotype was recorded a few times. The CDR3 loop is CASSWGGLAGEPYEQYF. For the CDR3, the DNA is TGTGCCAGCAGCTGGGGGGGACTAGCGGGAGAACCCTACGAGCAGTACTTC. The chain combines TRBV5-6 with TRBJ2-7; TRBD2 matches 14 bases. Losses at the gene ends were 3 bases for V and 2 bases for J; bases not matched to a gene: 7. CDR3 size: 17 residues. Germline loops: CDR1 SGHDT, CDR2 YYEEEE.

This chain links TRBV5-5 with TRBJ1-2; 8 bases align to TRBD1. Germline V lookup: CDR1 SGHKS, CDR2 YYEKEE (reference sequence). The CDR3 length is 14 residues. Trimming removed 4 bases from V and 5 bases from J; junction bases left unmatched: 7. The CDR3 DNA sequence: TGTGCCAGCAGCCCGGAGGGACAGGCGTATGGCTACACCTTC. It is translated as CASSPEGQAYGYTF.